This T cell receptor (beta chain) was recovered during a study of T-cell memory formation after mild COVID-19. The study's findings and limits: A balance of CD4 and CD8 characterized clones contracting day 15 to 85, whereas later expanders leaned CD4+. Among contracting clones, CD4+ were mainly CM/EM and CD8+ enriched in EMRA. The study detected some responding clones in pre-infection memory, suggesting cross-reactive memory joined.

TCRdb analysed the 5' RACE reads with MiXCR anew, one entry per CDR3 protein. This table holds about 340,000 distinct CDR3 sequences, under 25% found once. In this sample, this clonotype turned up a few times. The antigen remains unidentified. Sequencing used PBMCs or a T cell subset sorted from them (not recorded which). This receptor was identified in an adult woman who had mild COVID-19 (a few samples of this study predate the infection). Cell type and time point are not known.

The CDR3, as DNA: TGTGCCAGCAGTTTATCTAGTAGATACAATGAGCAGTTCTTC. Translated, it gives CASSLSSRYNEQFF. The V gene is TRBV27, the J gene TRBJ2-1, with D unresolved. The CDR3 consists of 14 residues. CDR1 and CDR2 from the germline V gene are MNHEY and SMNVEV (reference sequence). V was clipped by 0 bases and J by 4 bases, with 7 bases between them.